These 17 T cell receptor beta chains were all obtained from the same sample, sequenced in a study of shared clonotypes between healthy human individuals. CD45RO negativity and positive selection for CCR7 defined naive CD8 cells, a population that excluded terminally differentiated effector memory CD45RA+ cells. Data came from immunoSEQ multiplex PCR; TCRdb stores just in-frame clones and leaves some out. The sample carries about 2,200,000 clones, approximately 94% recorded once. Sample: naive CD8+ T cells from PBMCs. These receptors all come from a young man in good health. Some clones in this sample may be carry-over from other donors' samples.

This chain connects TRBV6-1 to TRBJ2-3, with 9 bases lining up with TRBD2. This CDR3 has 19 residues. Trimming cost V 0 bases and J 3 bases; bases outside gene matches: 13. Germline V gene sequence: CDR1 MNHNS, CDR2 SASEGT. The CDR3 here is CASSEAAPEREAGTDTQYF. The CDR3 nucleotides are TGTGCCAGCAGTGAAGCGGCCCCCGAGCGGGAGGCCGGAACAGATACGCAGTATTTT.

The chain employs TRBV27 and TRBJ2-7, with TRBD1 identical over 9 bases. V trimming: 6 bases; J trimming: 4 bases; junction bases outside the gene matches: 7. Germline-derived CDR1 and CDR2 are MNHEY and SMNVEV (reference sequence). This CDR3 comprises 14 residues. CDR3 in amino acids: CASSSQGALYEQYF. Written as DNA, the CDR3 is TGTGCCAGCAGCTCACAGGGGGCCCTTTACGAGCAGTACTTC.

This clone was picked up one time. The chain couples TRBV14 to TRBJ2-4; D ambiguous. Germline values: CDR1 SGHDN, CDR2 FVKESK. Deletions cut 3 bases from V and 0 bases from J, with 6 bases between. The CDR3 consists of 14 residues. CDR3 loop: CASSHELAKNIQYF. The CDR3 DNA sequence: TGTGCCAGCAGCCATGAACTAGCCAAAAACATTCAGTACTTC.

A word on this clone: The identical CDR3 is also encoded by other nucleotide sequences in the sample. V and J are TRBV7-3 and TRBJ2-5, with 7 bases matching TRBD2. The CDR3 spans 13 residues. The germline V gene encodes CDR1 SGHTA and CDR2 FQGTGA. V dropped 5 bases and J dropped 4; count of bases not matched to a gene: 4. CDR3 in amino acids: CASSLGGRETQYF. The CDR3 DNA reads TGTGCCAGCAGCCTGGGAGGGAGAGAGACCCAGTACTTC.

CDR3 sequence reads: CASRGQGRGLNTEAFF. CDR3 bases: TGTGCCAGCAGGGGACAGGGCCGGGGGTTGAACACTGAAGCTTTCTTT. The chain couples TRBV2 to TRBJ1-1; 9 bases fit TRBD1. Trimming cost V 6 bases and J 0 bases; bases outside gene matches: 8. CDR1 and CDR2 from the germline V gene are SNHLY and FYNNEI. CDR3 length: 16 amino acids.

CDR3 protein: CASSLSLAVTTNEKLFF. Written as DNA, the CDR3 is TGTGCCAGCAGCTTGAGCCTAGCCGTTACAACTAATGAAAAACTGTTTTTT. The chain recombines TRBV5-5 with TRBJ1-4; D call uncertain. This CDR3 contains 17 residues. In germline, CDR1 is SGHKS, CDR2 YYEKEE (reference sequence). V was clipped by 1 base and J by 0 bases, with 13 bases between them.

CDR3: CATSREGQGAWDEQYF. The CDR3 DNA sequence: TGTGCCACCAGCAGAGAGGGACAGGGGGCTTGGGACGAGCAGTACTTC. The chain is built from TRBV15 and TRBJ2-7; 12 positions agree with TRBD1. V shed 0 bases, J shed 5 bases, and the junction held 5 bases outside the gene matches. The CDR3 extends over 16 amino acids. Germline V CDR1 and CDR2: LNHNV, YYDKDF (reference sequence).

The chain couples TRBV11-2 to TRBJ1-1, with D possibly TRBD1 on 5 matching bases. Germline CDR1 SGHAT, CDR2 FQNNGV. The CDR3 extends over 17 amino acids. V lost 4 bases to trimming and J lost 4 bases, with 22 bases between them. The CDR3 DNA follows: TGTGCCAGCAGCTACCCAGTGTTACGGGGCGCGTCCACTGAAGCTTTCTTT. This sequence encodes CASSYPVLRGASTEAFF.

The chain uses TRBV13 and TRBJ2-2; perhaps TRBD2 as D (5 bases). Per the germline V gene, CDR1 is PRHDT and CDR2 is FYEKMQ (reference sequence). The CDR3 consists of 17 residues. V was shortened by 1 base and J by 2 bases, with 14 bases between the two germline ends. CDR3 sequence: CASSLVKASPNTGELFF. The DNA for the CDR3 is TGTGCCAGCAGCTTAGTGAAGGCTAGCCCAAACACCGGGGAGCTGTTTTTT. Looking up the rest from reference TRBV13 and TRBJ2-2 gives the full variable domain: AAGVIQSPRHLIKEKRETATLKCYPIPRHDTVYWYQQGPGQDPQFLISFYEKMQSDKGSIPDRFSAQQFSDYHSELNMSSLELGDSALYFCASSLVKASPNTGELFFGEGSRLTVL.

About this clone itself: The sample has other DNA sequences that encode this CDR3 too. The chain combines TRBV27 with TRBJ1-2, with a tentative D call TRBD1 (5 bases). From germline, CDR1 is MNHEY and CDR2 SMNVEV (reference sequence). The CDR3 is made up of 13 amino acids. V was trimmed by 3 bases and J by 6 bases, leaving 11 bases between them. The CDR3 region is CASSLGGGDGYTF. The DNA for the CDR3 is TGTGCCAGCAGTTTGGGGGGAGGGGATGGCTACACCTTC.

The sample holds one count of this clone. The gene calls are TRBV11-2 and TRBJ1-3; unclear D gene. The CDR3 is 15 amino acids. The V gene lost 4 bases and the J gene lost 0 bases, with 10 bases spanning the gap. Looked up from germline, CDR1 is SGHAT and CDR2 is FQNNGV. CDR3 DNA sequence: TGTGCCAGCAGCTCGGACGGCAACTCTGGAAACACCATATATTTT. Encoded protein: CASSSDGNSGNTIYF.

The J gene is TRBJ2-4, the V gene TRBV10-2; D tentatively fits TRBD1 or TRBD2 (6 bases each). Germline V lookup: CDR1 WSHSY, CDR2 SAAADI. The CDR3 covers 16 residues. V lost 1 base to trimming and J lost 4 bases, with 14 bases between them. CDR3 in amino acids: CASSEWGAMGKNIQYF. The CDR3 coding sequence is TGCGCCAGCAGTGAGTGGGGGGCGATGGGGAAAAACATTCAGTACTTC.

V gene TRBV13 combines with J gene TRBJ1-6; no clear D gene. Germline V CDR1 and CDR2: PRHDT, FYEKMQ (reference sequence). The V and J ends lost 0 bases and 9 bases respectively, with 9 bases between them. The CDR3 totals 14 residues. In nucleotides, the CDR3 is TGTGCCAGCAGCTTAGGGGGCCACCGTTCACCCCTCCACTTT. Translated, it gives CASSLGGHRSPLHF.

The genes are TRBV9 and TRBJ1-1, with unresolved D. The CDR3 extends over 13 amino acids. Trimming removed 4 bases from V and 4 bases from J, with 11 bases in between. The germline CDR1 and CDR2 sequences are SGDLS and YYNGEE. This chain's CDR3 is CASSPEGATEAFF. The CDR3 coding sequence is TGTGCCAGCAGCCCGGAAGGCGCCACTGAAGCTTTCTTT.

The chain is built from TRBV30 and TRBJ1-1; possible D gene TRBD1, 6 bases. This CDR3 spans 16 amino acids. Per the germline V gene, CDR1 is GTSNPN and CDR2 is SVGIG (reference sequence). V was trimmed by 0 bases and J by 2 bases, leaving 16 bases between them. The DNA for the CDR3 is TGTGCCTGGAGTGTAGGTGGGGGGCTGAAAAACACTGAAGCTTTCTTT. It encodes CAWSVGGGLKNTEAFF.

V usage is TRBV4-1 and J usage is TRBJ2-7; a weak D match, TRBD2 (5 bases). The CDR3 consists of 16 residues. Looked up from germline, CDR1 is MGHRA and CDR2 is YSYEKL. V shed 4 bases and J shed 0 bases, with 16 bases lying between them. CDR3 amino acids: CASSPGLRHSSYEQYF. Here the CDR3 DNA reads TGCGCCAGCAGCCCAGGACTGCGTCATAGCTCCTACGAGCAGTACTTC.

The chain has TRBV28 and TRBJ1-5; TRBD1 might be the D (6 bases). Germline loops: CDR1 MDHEN, CDR2 SYDVKM. The CDR3 length is 16 residues. Trimming cost V 4 bases and J 2 bases, with 15 bases left between them. The CDR3 nucleotides are TGTGCCAGCAGTTCCCTAACAGGGATGGGCAATCAGCCCCAGCATTTT. Translated, it gives CASSSLTGMGNQPQHF. Drawing the rest from reference TRBV28 and TRBJ1-5, the complete variable domain is DVKVTQSSRYLVKRTGEKVFLECVQDMDHENMFWYRQDPGLGLRLIYFSYDVKMKEKGDIPEGYSVSREKKERFSLILESASTNQTSMYLCASSSLTGMGNQPQHFGDGTRLSIL.